Described below is a single T cell receptor (beta chain) sequence and its context. This sample was taken from a study of control samples from healthy donors and cancer patients. V dropped 0 bases and J dropped 0 bases, with 18 bases sitting between them. This CDR3 has 19 residues. The germline V gene encodes CDR1 LGHNA and CDR2 YNFKEQ. Clones were read by immunoSEQ multiplex PCR, and TCRdb kept only the in-frame ones, dropping some. This sample has 75,000 to 95,000 clones, with approximately 84% found just once. The chain carries TRBV4-2 and TRBJ2-1; D uncertain. Input material: PBMCs. This TCR was sampled from a man in his 70s with lung cancer. CDR3 sequence reads: CASSQEVFFSATSYNEQFF. DNA for the CDR3: TGTGCCAGCAGCCAAGAGGTTTTTTTCAGCGCGACCTCCTACAATGAGCAGTTCTTC.